This T cell receptor beta chain was recorded in a study of blood T cell repertoires in COVID-19. CDR1 is SGDLS and CDR2 is YYNGEE in the germline V gene. CDR3 length equals 16 residues. After removal of 0 bases from V and 6 bases from J, the junction contained 10 bases not matched to a gene. The repertoire was sequenced with immunoSEQ multiplex PCR; TCRdb's copy has only in-frame clones and lacks some. The sample lists roughly 400,000 clones, 80% to 90% seen once, with around 10% in the top ten. Sequenced input: PBMCs or T cells enriched from blood (not recorded which). The V call is TRBV9, the J call TRBJ1-1; 8 positions match TRBD1. The receptor was isolated from a woman aged 50 to 65 who had recovered from COVID-19. The CDR3 region has the DNA TGTGCCAGCAGCGTAGCCCCCGCAGGGGGCGTCTCTGAAGCTTTCTTT. It yields the protein CASSVAPAGGVSEAFF.